Sequencing of this TCR beta chain was carried out in a study of T cell responses to AZD1222 COVID-19 vaccine. Study-wide points: The study sampled repertoires only after the peak T cell response.

From germline, CDR1 is MDHEN and CDR2 SYDVKM. There are 15 residues in the CDR3. V dropped 5 bases and J dropped 6; count of bases not matched to a gene: 10. Some clones are missing from TCRdb's copy, which holds only in-frame ones; the method was immunoSEQ multiplex PCR. This table has some 120,000 clones, around 85% appearing once. This clone came up a few times. As yet, its antigen is unknown. V gene TRBV28 combines with J gene TRBJ1-2, with TRBD1 matching over 9 bases. The source material was peripheral blood, sampled on day 0 of AZD1222 vaccination. This clonotype was obtained from an adult in good health. CDR3 in DNA: TGTGCCAGCAGTCCCCGGGACAGGGCAGGGAATGGCTACACCTTC. Translation gives CASSPRDRAGNGYTF.